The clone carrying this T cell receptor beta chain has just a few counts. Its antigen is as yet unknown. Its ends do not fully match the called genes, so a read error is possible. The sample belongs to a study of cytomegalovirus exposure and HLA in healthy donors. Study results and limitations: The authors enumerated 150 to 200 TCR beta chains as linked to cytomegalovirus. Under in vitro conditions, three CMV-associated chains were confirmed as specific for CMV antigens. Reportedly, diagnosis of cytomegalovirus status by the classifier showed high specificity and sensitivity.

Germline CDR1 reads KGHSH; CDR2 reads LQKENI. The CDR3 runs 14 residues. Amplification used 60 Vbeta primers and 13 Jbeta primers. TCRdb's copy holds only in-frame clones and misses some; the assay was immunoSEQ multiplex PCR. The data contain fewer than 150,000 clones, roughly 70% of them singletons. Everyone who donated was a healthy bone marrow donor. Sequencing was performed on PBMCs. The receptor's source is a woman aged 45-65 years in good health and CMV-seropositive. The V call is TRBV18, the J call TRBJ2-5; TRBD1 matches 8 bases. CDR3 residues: CASSPQGVQETQYF. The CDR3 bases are TGTGCCAGCTCTCCACAGGGGGTCCAAGAGACCCAGTACTTC.